This T cell receptor (beta chain) was recovered during a study of blood T cells in healthy people across ages. The second PCR ran roughly 6 to 11 cycles with a sample-barcoded 5' primer and J-beta primers. Using its own MiXCR run on the 5' RACE reads, TCRdb lists one record per CDR3 protein. The data contain some 760,000 distinct CDR3 sequences, 25% of them singletons. The CDR3 covers 13 residues. CDR1 and CDR2 from the germline V gene are SEHNR and FQNEAQ (reference sequence). With 5 bases removed from V and 6 bases from J, the gap between germline ends came to 13 bases. The same sample was also used in a study of T cells of mothers and their children.

Sequenced input: blood. The chain employs TRBV7-9 and TRBJ1-1; D gene ambiguous. This TCR came from a boy aged 5-17 years in good health. The CDR3 loop is CASSPPATPEAFF. The CDR3 DNA reads TGTGCCAGCAGCCCCCCTGCGACGCCTGAAGCTTTCTTT.